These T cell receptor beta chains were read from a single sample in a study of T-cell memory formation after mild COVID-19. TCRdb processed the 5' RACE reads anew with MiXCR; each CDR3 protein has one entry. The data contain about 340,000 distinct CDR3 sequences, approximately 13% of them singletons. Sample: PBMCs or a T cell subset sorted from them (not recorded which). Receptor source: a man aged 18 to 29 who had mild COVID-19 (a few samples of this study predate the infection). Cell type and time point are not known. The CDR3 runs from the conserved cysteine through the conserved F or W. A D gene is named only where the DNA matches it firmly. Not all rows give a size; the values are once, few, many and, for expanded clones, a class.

CDR3nt: TGCGCCAGCAGCCAAGGACCGAGGAACACTGAAGCTTTCTTT
CDR3aa: CASSQGPRNTEAFF
j_gene: TRBJ1-1
v_gene: TRBV5-1
abundance: few
d_gene: .

CDR3nt: TGCGCCAGCAGCTTGCGGCGGAAGGAGCAGTTCTTC
CDR3aa: CASSLRRKEQFF
j_gene: TRBJ2-1
v_gene: TRBV5-1
abundance: few
d_gene: .

CDR3nt: TGTGCCAGCACCGTGAAGGATACGCAGTATTTT
CDR3aa: CASTVKDTQYF
j_gene: TRBJ2-3
v_gene: TRBV12-3/TRBV12-4
abundance: .
d_gene: .

CDR3nt: TGTGCCAGCATCCTAGCTCTCCAGGGGGCGCCGGATGAGCAGTTCTTC
CDR3aa: CASILALQGAPDEQFF
j_gene: TRBJ2-1
v_gene: TRBV7-9
abundance: .
d_gene: TRBD1

CDR3nt: TGCGCCAGCAGCCCGGGACTCCTGGGCAATGAGCAGTTCTTC
CDR3aa: CASSPGLLGNEQFF
j_gene: TRBJ2-1
v_gene: TRBV4-1
abundance: many
d_gene: .

CDR3nt: TGTGCCAGCAGTTACTCGATGGGGTCTAACGGCAATCAGCCCCAGCATTTT
CDR3aa: CASSYSMGSNGNQPQHF
j_gene: TRBJ1-5
v_gene: TRBV6-6
abundance: few
d_gene: .

CDR3nt: TGTGCCAGCAGTCCCAGGATCGGCCAAGAGACCCAGTACTTC
CDR3aa: CASSPRIGQETQYF
j_gene: TRBJ2-5
v_gene: TRBV27
abundance: many
d_gene: .

CDR3nt: TGTGCCAGCAGCAGGGATGGTCGGGAAAAACTGTTTTTT
CDR3aa: CASSRDGREKLFF
j_gene: TRBJ1-4
v_gene: TRBV28
abundance: .
d_gene: .

CDR3nt: TGCAGTGCTAGGACAGGCTTCGCCGGGGAGCTGTTTTTT
CDR3aa: CSARTGFAGELFF
j_gene: TRBJ2-2
v_gene: TRBV20-1
abundance: few
d_gene: .

CDR3nt: TGTGCCAGCAGCTTAGGAGTCACCGGGGAGCTGTTTTTT
CDR3aa: CASSLGVTGELFF
j_gene: TRBJ2-2
v_gene: TRBV11-2
abundance: many
d_gene: .

CDR3nt: TGTGCCAGCAGCCCAGGGACTCAGCGGTACAATGAGCAGTTCTTC
CDR3aa: CASSPGTQRYNEQFF
j_gene: TRBJ2-1
v_gene: TRBV7-9
abundance: few
d_gene: .

CDR3nt: TGTGCCAGCAGCCCGCAGACAGGGGGGTTTGGGGAGACCCAGTACTTC
CDR3aa: CASSPQTGGFGETQYF
j_gene: TRBJ2-5
v_gene: TRBV7-9
abundance: .
d_gene: TRBD1

CDR3nt: TGTGCCAGTAGTATAGATCTGCCAGATGGCTACACCTTC
CDR3aa: CASSIDLPDGYTF
j_gene: TRBJ1-2
v_gene: TRBV19
abundance: few
d_gene: .

CDR3nt: TGCGCCAGCAGCTTGGAGGGACAGCCGAACACCGGGGAGCTGTTTTTT
CDR3aa: CASSLEGQPNTGELFF
j_gene: TRBJ2-2
v_gene: TRBV5-1
abundance: few
d_gene: TRBD1

CDR3nt: TGTGCCAGCAGCTTACCGGTACTCACCGGGGAGCTGTTTTTT
CDR3aa: CASSLPVLTGELFF
j_gene: TRBJ2-2
v_gene: TRBV7-9
abundance: few
d_gene: .

CDR3nt: TGTGCCAGCAGTTATGTGGGACAGGGGGCTTGGGAGCAGTTCTTC
CDR3aa: CASSYVGQGAWEQFF
j_gene: TRBJ2-1
v_gene: TRBV6-2/TRBV6-3
abundance: .
d_gene: TRBD1

CDR3nt: TGTGCCGTTAGCAATCAGCCCCAGCATTTT
CDR3aa: CAVSNQPQHF
j_gene: TRBJ1-5
v_gene: TRBV24-1
abundance: few
d_gene: .

CDR3nt: TGTGCCAGCAGCGGAAGGAAGCCCCAGCATTTT
CDR3aa: CASSGRKPQHF
j_gene: TRBJ1-5
v_gene: TRBV4-2
abundance: many
d_gene: .

CDR3nt: TGCGCCAGCAGCTTGGGAACAGGGGGACGGGGTCAGCCCCAGCATTTT
CDR3aa: CASSLGTGGRGQPQHF
j_gene: TRBJ1-5
v_gene: TRBV5-1
abundance: few
d_gene: TRBD1

CDR3nt: TGCAGCGTTAAGGGGGCTGGCACTGAAGCTTTCTTT
CDR3aa: CSVKGAGTEAFF
j_gene: TRBJ1-1
v_gene: TRBV29-1
abundance: .
d_gene: TRBD1

CDR3nt: TGCAGTGCTAGAGTCAGGGGGCGCGGCAGCAATCAGCCCCAGCATTTT
CDR3aa: CSARVRGRGSNQPQHF
j_gene: TRBJ1-5
v_gene: TRBV20-1
abundance: few
d_gene: TRBD1

CDR3nt: TGTGCCAGCCAGGGACAGGGAGGTTCTGAGCAGTTCTTC
CDR3aa: CASQGQGGSEQFF
j_gene: TRBJ2-1
v_gene: TRBV5-4
abundance: .
d_gene: TRBD1

CDR3nt: TGTGCCAGCAGGACCCCGGGATCCGCGACCCAGTACTTC
CDR3aa: CASRTPGSATQYF
j_gene: TRBJ2-5
v_gene: TRBV2
abundance: .
d_gene: .

CDR3nt: TGTGCCAGCAGCTTAGATTGGGCAGGCGTTGGCGAGCAGTACTTC
CDR3aa: CASSLDWAGVGEQYF
j_gene: TRBJ2-7
v_gene: TRBV7-8
abundance: few
d_gene: .

CDR3nt: TGTGCCACCAGTGGAAGCGACGGGGGGGCCGTAAATGAGCAGTTCTTC
CDR3aa: CATSGSDGGAVNEQFF
j_gene: TRBJ2-1
v_gene: TRBV24-1
abundance: few
d_gene: TRBD2

CDR3nt: TGTGCCAGCAGCCACGGCAGGGGGAACTATGGCTACACCTTC
CDR3aa: CASSHGRGNYGYTF
j_gene: TRBJ1-2
v_gene: TRBV3-1
abundance: .
d_gene: TRBD1

CDR3nt: TGTGCCAGCAGTACGGACAGGGGCACTGAAGCTTTCTTT
CDR3aa: CASSTDRGTEAFF
j_gene: TRBJ1-1
v_gene: TRBV7-9
abundance: .
d_gene: TRBD1

CDR3nt: TGCAGTGCTACTAGGACTAGCACAGATACGCAGTATTTT
CDR3aa: CSATRTSTDTQYF
j_gene: TRBJ2-3
v_gene: TRBV20-1
abundance: many
d_gene: .

CDR3nt: TGTGCCAGCAGCTTAGGCCCTGGACTAAGTTACGGGGAGCTGTTTTTT
CDR3aa: CASSLGPGLSYGELFF
j_gene: TRBJ2-2
v_gene: TRBV7-2
abundance: few
d_gene: .

CDR3nt: TGCAGTGCCTTTGGACAGGGGGGACTAGCGGGCAATCAGCCCCAGCATTTT
CDR3aa: CSAFGQGGLAGNQPQHF
j_gene: TRBJ1-5
v_gene: TRBV20-1
abundance: .
d_gene: TRBD1

CDR3nt: TGTGCCAGCAGTTTAGCCGCCACCGGCGATCAGCCCCAGCATTTT
CDR3aa: CASSLAATGDQPQHF
j_gene: TRBJ1-5
v_gene: TRBV12-3/TRBV12-4
abundance: few
d_gene: .

CDR3nt: TGCGCCAGCAGCCAAGATGACAGGGGCACAGATACGCAGTATTTT
CDR3aa: CASSQDDRGTDTQYF
j_gene: TRBJ2-3
v_gene: TRBV4-1
abundance: many
d_gene: TRBD1

CDR3nt: TGTGCCAGCAGCCAGACAGGGGGAAGTGAAAAACTGTTTTTT
CDR3aa: CASSQTGGSEKLFF
j_gene: TRBJ1-4
v_gene: TRBV6-5
abundance: few
d_gene: TRBD1

CDR3nt: TGTGCCAGCAGCCAGACAGGGGAGTTTGGTTCACCCCTCCACTTT
CDR3aa: CASSQTGEFGSPLHF
j_gene: TRBJ1-6
v_gene: TRBV7-2
abundance: .
d_gene: TRBD1

CDR3nt: TGTGCCAGCAGCTTAGAGGGTTCAGGGGAGTCTGAAGCTTTCTTT
CDR3aa: CASSLEGSGESEAFF
j_gene: TRBJ1-1
v_gene: TRBV7-9
abundance: many
d_gene: .

CDR3nt: TGTGCCAGCAGCTCCTGGGACAGGCCTACAACCTATGGCTACACCTTC
CDR3aa: CASSSWDRPTTYGYTF
j_gene: TRBJ1-2
v_gene: TRBV7-9
abundance: .
d_gene: TRBD1

CDR3nt: TGTGCCAGCTCACCACTGCCAGCGGGGGGGAATGAGCAGTTCTTC
CDR3aa: CASSPLPAGGNEQFF
j_gene: TRBJ2-1
v_gene: TRBV18
abundance: many
d_gene: TRBD2

CDR3nt: TGCGCCAGCCACCGACCAGGGGGCGTCAACACCGGGGAGCTGTTTTTT
CDR3aa: CASHRPGGVNTGELFF
j_gene: TRBJ2-2
v_gene: TRBV5-1
abundance: few
d_gene: TRBD1

CDR3nt: TGCGCCAGCAGTCACCCAACAGGCCCCTACTCCCGGGAGCTGTTTTTT
CDR3aa: CASSHPTGPYSRELFF
j_gene: TRBJ2-2
v_gene: TRBV23-1
abundance: .
d_gene: .

CDR3nt: TGTGCCAGCAGACGGGGGGCAGACACCGGGGAGCTGTTTTTT
CDR3aa: CASRRGADTGELFF
j_gene: TRBJ2-2
v_gene: TRBV25-1
abundance: many
d_gene: .

CDR3nt: TGTGCCAGCAGTTTCGGGGGCCCTAACAATGAGCAGTTCTTC
CDR3aa: CASSFGGPNNEQFF
j_gene: TRBJ2-1
v_gene: TRBV27
abundance: few
d_gene: .

CDR3nt: TGTGCCAGCAGACCTGACAGGGAACATGGCTACACCTTC
CDR3aa: CASRPDREHGYTF
j_gene: TRBJ1-2
v_gene: TRBV12-3/TRBV12-4
abundance: .
d_gene: TRBD1

CDR3nt: TGTGCCAGCTTAGGGACAGGGAATACAGATACGCAGTATTTT
CDR3aa: CASLGTGNTDTQYF
j_gene: TRBJ2-3
v_gene: TRBV12-3/TRBV12-4
abundance: few
d_gene: TRBD1

CDR3nt: TGCGCCAGCAGCTCAATGACAGGGGGCAGCTCTGGAAACACCATATATTTT
CDR3aa: CASSSMTGGSSGNTIYF
j_gene: TRBJ1-3
v_gene: TRBV5-1
abundance: .
d_gene: TRBD1

CDR3nt: TGTGCCAGCAGTTCCTCCTCGCCGGGCTATGGCTACACCTTC
CDR3aa: CASSSSSPGYGYTF
j_gene: TRBJ1-2
v_gene: TRBV28
abundance: .
d_gene: .

CDR3nt: TGTGCCACCAGTCAGGGGGCCTATAGCAATCAGCCCCAGCATTTT
CDR3aa: CATSQGAYSNQPQHF
j_gene: TRBJ1-5
v_gene: TRBV24-1
abundance: .
d_gene: TRBD1

CDR3nt: TGTGCCAGCAGCTTAGCTCATATGAACACTGAAGCTTTCTTT
CDR3aa: CASSLAHMNTEAFF
j_gene: TRBJ1-1
v_gene: TRBV11-1
abundance: .
d_gene: .

CDR3nt: TGTGCCAGCAGTTACGGGGGACAGGACTATGGCTACACCTTC
CDR3aa: CASSYGGQDYGYTF
j_gene: TRBJ1-2
v_gene: TRBV6-5
abundance: .
d_gene: TRBD1

CDR3nt: TGTGCCAGCAACGGAAATCCGGGACAGATATACAATGAGCAGTTCTTC
CDR3aa: CASNGNPGQIYNEQFF
j_gene: TRBJ2-1
v_gene: TRBV6-2/TRBV6-3
abundance: few
d_gene: TRBD1

CDR3nt: TGTGCCAGCAGCTTTGGTCGGGGGGGACAAGAGACCCAGTACTTC
CDR3aa: CASSFGRGGQETQYF
j_gene: TRBJ2-5
v_gene: TRBV7-8
abundance: few
d_gene: TRBD2

CDR3nt: TGCAGTGCTAGACGTGGACAGGGACACACTGAAGCTTTCTTT
CDR3aa: CSARRGQGHTEAFF
j_gene: TRBJ1-1
v_gene: TRBV20-1
abundance: few
d_gene: TRBD1

CDR3nt: TGTGCCAGCAGGTCTGGGGAGGGGGCTAGCAATGAGCAGTTCTTC
CDR3aa: CASRSGEGASNEQFF
j_gene: TRBJ2-1
v_gene: TRBV11-2
abundance: few
d_gene: .

CDR3nt: TGCAGCGTTGAAGTGGGGGGGGCGCTTCGCGAGCAGTACTTC
CDR3aa: CSVEVGGALREQYF
j_gene: TRBJ2-7
v_gene: TRBV29-1
abundance: .
d_gene: .

CDR3nt: TGCGCCAGCGACCCAGGGGTCCCGAACACTGAAGCTTTCTTT
CDR3aa: CASDPGVPNTEAFF
j_gene: TRBJ1-1
v_gene: TRBV5-1
abundance: few
d_gene: .

CDR3nt: TGTGCCAGCAGCTTCGGGCATTTGGGCACTGAAGCTTTCTTT
CDR3aa: CASSFGHLGTEAFF
j_gene: TRBJ1-1
v_gene: TRBV7-9
abundance: .
d_gene: .